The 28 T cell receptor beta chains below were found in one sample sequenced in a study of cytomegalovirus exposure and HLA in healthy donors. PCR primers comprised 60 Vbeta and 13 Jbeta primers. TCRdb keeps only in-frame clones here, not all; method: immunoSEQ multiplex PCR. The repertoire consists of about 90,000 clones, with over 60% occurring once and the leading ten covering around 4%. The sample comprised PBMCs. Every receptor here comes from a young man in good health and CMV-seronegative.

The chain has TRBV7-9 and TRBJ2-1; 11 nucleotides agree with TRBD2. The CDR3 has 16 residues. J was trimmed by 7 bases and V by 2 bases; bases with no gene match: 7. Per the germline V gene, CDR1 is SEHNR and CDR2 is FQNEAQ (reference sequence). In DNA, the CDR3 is TGTGCCAGCAGCTTACGAACTAGCGGGAGCGATAATGAGCAGTTCTTC. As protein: CASSLRTSGSDNEQFF.

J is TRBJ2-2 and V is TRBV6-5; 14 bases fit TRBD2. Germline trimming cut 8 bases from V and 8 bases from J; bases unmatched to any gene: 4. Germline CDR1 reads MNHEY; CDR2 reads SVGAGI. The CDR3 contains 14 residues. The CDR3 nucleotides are TGTGCCAGCCGGACTAGCGGGGGGTATGGGGAGCTGTTTTTT. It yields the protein CASRTSGGYGELFF.

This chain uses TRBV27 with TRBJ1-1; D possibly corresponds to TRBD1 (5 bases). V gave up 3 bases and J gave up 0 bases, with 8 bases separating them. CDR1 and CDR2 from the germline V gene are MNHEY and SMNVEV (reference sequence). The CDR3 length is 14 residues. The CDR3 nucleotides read TGTGCCAGCAGTTTTTTAGGGGTGAACACTGAAGCTTTCTTT. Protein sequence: CASSFLGVNTEAFF.

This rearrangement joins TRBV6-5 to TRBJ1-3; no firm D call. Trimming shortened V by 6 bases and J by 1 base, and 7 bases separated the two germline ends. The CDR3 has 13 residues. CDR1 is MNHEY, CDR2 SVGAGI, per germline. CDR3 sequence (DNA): TGTGCCAGCAGGCGGAGATCTGGAAACACCATATATTTT. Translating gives CASRRRSGNTIYF.

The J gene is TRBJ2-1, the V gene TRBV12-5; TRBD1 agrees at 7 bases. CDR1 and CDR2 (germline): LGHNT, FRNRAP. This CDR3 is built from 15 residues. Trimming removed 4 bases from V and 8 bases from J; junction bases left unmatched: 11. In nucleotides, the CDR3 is TGTGCTAGTGGTTCCGGGAACAGGGGTAACTATGAGCAGTTCTTC. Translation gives CASGSGNRGNYEQFF.

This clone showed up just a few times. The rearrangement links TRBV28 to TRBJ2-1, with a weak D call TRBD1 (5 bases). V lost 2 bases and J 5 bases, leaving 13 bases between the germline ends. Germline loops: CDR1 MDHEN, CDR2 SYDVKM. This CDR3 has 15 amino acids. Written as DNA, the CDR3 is TGTGCCAGCAGTTTAGGCCAGGGCAGGGACAATGAGCAGTTCTTC. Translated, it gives CASSLGQGRDNEQFF.

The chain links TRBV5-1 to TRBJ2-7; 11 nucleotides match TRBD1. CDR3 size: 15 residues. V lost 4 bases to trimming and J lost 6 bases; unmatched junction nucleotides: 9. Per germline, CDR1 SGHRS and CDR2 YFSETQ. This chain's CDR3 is CASSARDRGEVEQYF. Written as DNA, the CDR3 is TGCGCCAGCAGCGCTCGGGACAGGGGGGAAGTCGAGCAGTACTTC.

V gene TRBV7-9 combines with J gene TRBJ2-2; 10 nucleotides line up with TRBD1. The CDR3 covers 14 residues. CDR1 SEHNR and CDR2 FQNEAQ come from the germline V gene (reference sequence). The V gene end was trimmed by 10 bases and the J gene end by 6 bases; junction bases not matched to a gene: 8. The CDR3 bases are TGTGCCATGATCCGGGACAGGGGATCCGGGGAGCTGTTTTTT. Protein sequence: CAMIRDRGSGELFF.

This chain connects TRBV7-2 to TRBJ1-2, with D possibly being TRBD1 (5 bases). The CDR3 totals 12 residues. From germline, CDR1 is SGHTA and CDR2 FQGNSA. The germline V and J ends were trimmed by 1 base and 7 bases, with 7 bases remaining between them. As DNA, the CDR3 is TGTGCCAGCAGCTTAGTAACAGGTGGCTACACCTTC. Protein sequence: CASSLVTGGYTF.

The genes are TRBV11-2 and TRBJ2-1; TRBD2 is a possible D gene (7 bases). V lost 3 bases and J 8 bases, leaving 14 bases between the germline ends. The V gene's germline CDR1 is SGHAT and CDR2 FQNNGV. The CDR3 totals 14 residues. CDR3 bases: TGTGCCAGCAGCTTTCGTCGGGGGGCTGATGAGCAGTTCTTC. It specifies CASSFRRGADEQFF.

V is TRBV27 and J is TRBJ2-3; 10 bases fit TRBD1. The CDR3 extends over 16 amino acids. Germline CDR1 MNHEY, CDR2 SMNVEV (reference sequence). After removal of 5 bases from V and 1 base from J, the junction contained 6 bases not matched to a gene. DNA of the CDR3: TGTGCCAGCAGTAAGGACAGGGGGGCAGGCACAGATACGCAGTATTTT. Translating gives CASSKDRGAGTDTQYF.

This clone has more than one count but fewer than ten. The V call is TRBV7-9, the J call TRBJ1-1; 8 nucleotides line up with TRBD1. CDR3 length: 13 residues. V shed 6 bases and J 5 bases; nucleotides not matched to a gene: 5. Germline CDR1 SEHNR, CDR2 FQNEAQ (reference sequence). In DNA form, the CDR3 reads TGTGCCAGCAGGGAAACAGGGGGGACTGAAGCTTTCTTT. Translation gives CASRETGGTEAFF.

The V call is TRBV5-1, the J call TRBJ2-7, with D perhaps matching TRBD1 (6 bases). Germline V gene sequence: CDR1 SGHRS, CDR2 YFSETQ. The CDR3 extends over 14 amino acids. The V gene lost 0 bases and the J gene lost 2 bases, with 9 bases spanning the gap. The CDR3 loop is CASSLEQGAYEQYF. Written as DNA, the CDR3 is TGCGCCAGCAGCTTGGAACAGGGCGCCTACGAGCAGTACTTC.

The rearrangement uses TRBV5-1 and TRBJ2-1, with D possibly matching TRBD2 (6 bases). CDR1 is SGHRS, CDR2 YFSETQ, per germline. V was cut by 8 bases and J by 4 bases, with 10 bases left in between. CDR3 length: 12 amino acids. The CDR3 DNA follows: TGCGCCAGTGCGGGGCGGTACAATGAGCAGTTCTTC. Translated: CASAGRYNEQFF.

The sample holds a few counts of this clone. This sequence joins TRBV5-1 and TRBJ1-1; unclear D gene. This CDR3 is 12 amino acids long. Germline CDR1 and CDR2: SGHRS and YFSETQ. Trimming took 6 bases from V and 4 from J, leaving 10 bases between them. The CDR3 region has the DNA TGCGCCAGCAAGAACGAGGGCACTGAAGCTTTCTTT. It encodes CASKNEGTEAFF.

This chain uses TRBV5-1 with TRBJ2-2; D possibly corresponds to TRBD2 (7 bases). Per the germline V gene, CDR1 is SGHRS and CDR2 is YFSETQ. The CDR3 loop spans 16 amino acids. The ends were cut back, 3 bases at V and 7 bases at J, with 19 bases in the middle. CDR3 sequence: CASSSPGGGDVGELFF. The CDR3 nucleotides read TGCGCCAGCAGCTCGCCGGGGGGCGGGGATGTCGGGGAGCTGTTTTTT. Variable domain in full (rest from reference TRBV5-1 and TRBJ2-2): KAGVTQTPRYLIKTRGQQVTLSCSPISGHRSVSWYQQTPGQGLQFLFEYFSETQRNKGNFPGRFSGRQFSNSRSEMNVSTLELGDSALYLCASSSPGGGDVGELFFGEGSRLTVL.

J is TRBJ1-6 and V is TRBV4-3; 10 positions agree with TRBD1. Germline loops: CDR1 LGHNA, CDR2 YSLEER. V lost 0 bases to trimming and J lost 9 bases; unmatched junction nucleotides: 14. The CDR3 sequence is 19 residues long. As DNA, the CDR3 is TGCGCCAGCAGCCAAGATCTTTCTGGGACAGGGGAGTTGGGTTCACCCCTCCACTTT. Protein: CASSQDLSGTGELGSPLHF.

The CDR3 region has the DNA TGTGCCAGTAGTAACAGTCCGTCCCTGTCCTACGAGCAGTACTTC. Translation: CASSNSPSLSYEQYF. The rearrangement joins TRBV19 to TRBJ2-7; no clear D gene. This CDR3 region has 15 residues. Trimming took off 4 bases at V and 1 base at J, with 14 bases between the two ends. From germline, CDR1 is LNHDA and CDR2 SQIVND (reference sequence).

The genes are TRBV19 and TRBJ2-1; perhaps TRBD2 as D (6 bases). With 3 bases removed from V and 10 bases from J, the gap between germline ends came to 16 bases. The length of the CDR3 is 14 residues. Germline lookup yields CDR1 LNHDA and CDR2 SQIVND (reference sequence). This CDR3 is CASSMDGGVGEQFF. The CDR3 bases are TGTGCCAGTAGTATGGACGGGGGTGTTGGGGAGCAGTTCTTC. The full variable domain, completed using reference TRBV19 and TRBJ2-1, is DGGITQSPKYLFRKEGQNVTLSCEQNLNHDAMYWYRQDPGQGLRLIYYSQIVNDFQKGDIAEGYSVSREKKESFPLTVTSAQKNPTAFYLCASSMDGGVGEQFFGPGTRLTVL.

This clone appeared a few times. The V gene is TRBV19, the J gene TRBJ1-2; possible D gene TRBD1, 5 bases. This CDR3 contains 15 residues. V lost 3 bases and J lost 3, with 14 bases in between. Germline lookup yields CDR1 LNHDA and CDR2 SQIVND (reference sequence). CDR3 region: CASSISSGQDYGYTF. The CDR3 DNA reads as TGTGCCAGTAGTATCTCTTCAGGGCAGGACTATGGCTACACCTTC.

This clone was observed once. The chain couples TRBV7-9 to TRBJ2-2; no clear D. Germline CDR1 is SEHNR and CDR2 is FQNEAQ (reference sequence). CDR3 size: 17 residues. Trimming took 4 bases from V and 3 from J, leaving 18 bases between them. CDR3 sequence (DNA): TGTGCCAGCAGCTCGCCTCAACAGTCTACACACACCGGGGAGCTGTTTTTT. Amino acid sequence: CASSSPQQSTHTGELFF.

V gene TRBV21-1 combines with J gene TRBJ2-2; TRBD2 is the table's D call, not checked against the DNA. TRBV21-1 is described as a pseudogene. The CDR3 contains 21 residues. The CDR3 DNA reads TGTGCCAGCAGCAAACCATACGGAGGGGAGGATCGCGGGAGGGTCACCGGGGAGCTGTTTTTT. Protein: CASSKPYGGEDRGRVTGELFF.

The CDR3: CASSLGNQIERGNEQFF. DNA of the CDR3: TGCGCCAGCAGCTTGGGGAATCAGATTGAACGGGGGAATGAGCAGTTCTTC. The J gene is TRBJ2-1, the V gene TRBV5-1, with TRBD2 as a possible D gene (6 bases). CDR1 is SGHRS and CDR2 is YFSETQ in the germline V gene. The V gene lost 0 bases and the J gene lost 7 bases, with 20 bases spanning the gap. CDR3 length equals 17 residues.

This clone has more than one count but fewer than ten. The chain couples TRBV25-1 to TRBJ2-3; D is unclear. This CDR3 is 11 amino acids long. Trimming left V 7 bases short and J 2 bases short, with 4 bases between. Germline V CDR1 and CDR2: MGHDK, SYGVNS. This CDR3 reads CASTSTDTQYF. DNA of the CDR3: TGTGCCAGCACCTCCACAGATACGCAGTATTTT.

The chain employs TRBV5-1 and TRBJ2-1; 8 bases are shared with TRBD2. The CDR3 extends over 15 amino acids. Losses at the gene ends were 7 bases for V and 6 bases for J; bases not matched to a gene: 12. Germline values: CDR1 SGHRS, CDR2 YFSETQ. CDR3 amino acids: CASDLSGTSGNEQFF. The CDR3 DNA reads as TGCGCCAGCGACCTTAGCGGGACATCAGGCAATGAGCAGTTCTTC.

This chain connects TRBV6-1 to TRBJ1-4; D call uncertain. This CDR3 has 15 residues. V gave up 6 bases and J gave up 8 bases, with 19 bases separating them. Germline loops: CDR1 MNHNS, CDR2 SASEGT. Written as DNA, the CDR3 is TGTGCCAGCAGCGAGGGAGGCGCTGGGGTCGAAAAACTGTTTTTT. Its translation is CASSEGGAGVEKLFF.

The CDR3 region has the DNA TGCGCCAGCAGCTTGGACAGGGCCACCGGGGAGCTGTTTTTT. It specifies CASSLDRATGELFF. The genes are TRBV5-1 and TRBJ2-2; perhaps TRBD1 as D (6 bases). The CDR3 length is 14 residues. Trimming stripped 0 bases from V and 4 bases from J, with 7 bases between. Germline V CDR1 and CDR2: SGHRS, YFSETQ.

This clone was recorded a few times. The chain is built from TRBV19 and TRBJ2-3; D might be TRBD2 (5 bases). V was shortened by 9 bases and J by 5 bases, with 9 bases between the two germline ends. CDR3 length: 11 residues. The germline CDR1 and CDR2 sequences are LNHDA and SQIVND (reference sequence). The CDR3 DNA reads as TGTGCCAGCCATGGAGGAGATACGCAGTATTTT. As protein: CASHGGDTQYF.